This T cell receptor beta chain is from a study of blood T cell repertoires in COVID-19. About the research overall: Acute and convalescent COVID-19 specimens originated in the United States, Italy and Spain.

Study processing details: Amplification from reference gene primers served as the basis for estimated nucleated cell counts. Here immunoSEQ multiplex PCR was the method, and the copy in TCRdb shows in-frame clones only, minus some. V and J calls and clone size are those listed in that table; D and trimming were worked out from the DNA. This table holds 95,000 to 110,000 clones, about 91% found once. The germline V and J ends were trimmed by 0 bases and 0 bases, with 6 bases remaining between them. Germline loops: CDR1 LGHDT, CDR2 YNNKEL (reference sequence). The CDR3 is made up of 15 amino acids. This TCR was sampled from a man aged 45-65 years with active or convalescent COVID-19. Sample: peripheral blood. The rearrangement joins TRBV3-1 (or the pseudogene TRBV3-2) to TRBJ2-1; D remains ambiguous. Here the CDR3 reads CASSQDTVSYNEQFF. In DNA, the CDR3 is TGTGCCAGCAGCCAAGATACGGTCTCCTACAATGAGCAGTTCTTC.